Following are 23 T cell receptor beta chains from one sample sequenced in a study of blood T cells in healthy people across ages. A second 7 to 11 cycle PCR used barcoded and J-beta primers. TCRdb reprocessed the 5' RACE reads with MiXCR, giving one entry per CDR3 protein. The sample carries 790,000 or so distinct CDR3 sequences, roughly 56% recorded once. Input material: blood. The source is a man between 35 and 55 years old in good health.

This clonotype has just a few counts. The chain employs TRBV5-1 and TRBJ2-7; weak D call: TRBD1 (5 bases). The CDR3 length is 14 residues. V dropped 1 base and J dropped 6 bases, with 14 bases sitting between them. Germline V gene lookup returns CDR1 SGHRS and CDR2 YFSETQ. The CDR3, as DNA: TGCGCCAGCAGCTTGAGACCGTGGCAGGGCGAGCAGTACTTC. Protein sequence: CASSLRPWQGEQYF. Full variable domain (rest looked up from reference TRBV5-1 and TRBJ2-7): KAGVTQTPRYLIKTRGQQVTLSCSPISGHRSVSWYQQTPGQGLQFLFEYFSETQRNKGNFPGRFSGRQFSNSRSEMNVSTLELGDSALYLCASSLRPWQGEQYFGPGTRLTVT.

This chain uses TRBV4-3 with TRBJ2-7; possibly TRBD2 for D (6 bases). Germline V gene lookup returns CDR1 LGHNA and CDR2 YSLEER. The CDR3 length is 15 residues. V was shortened by 0 bases and J by 3 bases, with 12 bases between the two germline ends. CDR3: CASSQENSGDYEQYF. CDR3 nucleotides: TGCGCCAGCAGCCAAGAAAATAGCGGAGACTACGAGCAGTACTTC.

This rearrangement joins TRBV3-1 to TRBJ1-1; D is unclear. This CDR3 is built from 15 residues. From germline, CDR1 is LGHDT and CDR2 YNNKEL (reference sequence). The V end lost 2 bases, the J end lost 1 base, and 11 bases lay between the germline ends. DNA of the CDR3: TGTGCCAGCAGCCAACCCCCCGCGCCGAACACTGAAGCTTTCTTT. Its protein product is CASSQPPAPNTEAFF.

The chain joins TRBV18 to TRBJ2-7, with a tentative D call TRBD1 (6 bases). V was cut by 1 base and J by 4 bases, with 14 bases left in between. There are 15 residues in the CDR3. Germline CDR1 reads KGHSH; CDR2 reads LQKENI. The CDR3, as DNA: TGTGCCAGCTCACCACGGGGGCTAAACTCTTACGAGCAGTACTTC. Translated: CASSPRGLNSYEQYF.

A few counts support this clonotype. The CDR3: CASSYGPYNEQFF. For the CDR3, the DNA is TGTGCCAGCAGTTACGGGCCTTACAATGAGCAGTTCTTC. V gene TRBV6-5 combines with J gene TRBJ2-1; D is ambiguous. CDR1 is MNHEY, CDR2 SVGAGI, per germline. Trimming left V 2 bases short and J 4 bases short, with 6 bases between. The CDR3 runs to 13 residues.

The rearrangement links TRBV7-2 to TRBJ1-1; no clear D gene. The V gene lost 4 bases and the J gene lost 1 base, with 13 bases spanning the gap. The CDR3 sequence is 15 residues long. Germline lookup yields CDR1 SGHTA and CDR2 FQGNSA. The CDR3 is CASSSRVGPNTEAFF. The CDR3 DNA reads TGTGCCAGCAGCTCCCGTGTAGGACCGAACACTGAAGCTTTCTTT.

There are a few counts of this clonotype. Relative to the germline gene, one junction end is altered; a read error may explain this. The chain links TRBV3-1 to TRBJ2-4; D may be TRBD1 (6 bases). Germline assignment: CDR1 LGHDT and CDR2 YNNKEL (reference sequence). The CDR3 length is 13 residues. CDR3 region: CASSQDSKNIRYF. CDR3 DNA: TGTGCCAGCAGCCAGGACAGTAAAAACATTCGGTACTTC.

V gene TRBV25-1 combines with J gene TRBJ2-7, with TRBD1 matching over 7 bases. The J call may be faulty, since TRBJ2-5 better matches the DNA end. This CDR3 has 14 residues. The germline CDR1 and CDR2 sequences are MGHDK and SYGVNS. CDR3 bases: TGTGCCAGCAGTGAAATGGGACAGCAAGAGACCCAGTACTTC. Translated, it gives CASSEMGQQETQYF.

This clonotype was detected a few times. J is TRBJ2-1 and V is TRBV20-1, with D possibly being TRBD2 (5 bases). Trimming pared 3 bases from V and 0 bases from J, leaving 15 bases between. The CDR3 sequence is 16 residues long. Germline values: CDR1 DFQATT, CDR2 SNEGSKA (reference sequence). CDR3 in amino acids: CSARASQISSYNEQFF. The CDR3, as DNA: TGCAGTGCTAGGGCTAGCCAGATTAGCTCCTACAATGAGCAGTTCTTC.

This rearrangement joins TRBV12-3 or TRBV12-4 to TRBJ2-7, with TRBD1 matching over 8 bases. The CDR3 has 17 amino acids. Trimming cost V 6 bases and J 4 bases; bases outside gene matches: 17. The CDR3 DNA reads as TGTGCCAGCAGCTCCCGTCTGGACAGGGCAAGAGGTTACGAGCAGTACTTC. It encodes CASSSRLDRARGYEQYF.

The CDR3 sequence is CASSPKRGDRGQETQYF. For the CDR3, the DNA is TGTGCCAGCAGCCCAAAAAGGGGGGACAGGGGGCAAGAGACCCAGTACTTC. This chain joins TRBV21-1 and TRBJ2-5; TRBD1 is the table's D call and was not checked against the DNA. TRBV21-1 is given as a pseudogene. This CDR3 region has 17 residues.

The chain uses TRBV12-3 or TRBV12-4 and TRBJ1-2; 9 bases fit TRBD1. CDR3 length: 15 residues. V was pared by 6 bases and J by 5 bases, with 10 bases of the junction left unmatched. The CDR3 loop is CASRESGQGRYGYTF. The CDR3 DNA sequence: TGTGCCAGCAGGGAGTCGGGACAGGGCCGGTATGGCTACACCTTC.

This chain connects TRBV12-3 or TRBV12-4 to TRBJ2-1; 9 nucleotides line up with TRBD1. The CDR3 consists of 16 residues. V shed 3 bases, J shed 6 bases, and the junction held 9 bases outside the gene matches. This chain's CDR3 is CASSFQGGQGPNEQFF. The CDR3 DNA sequence: TGTGCCAGCAGTTTCCAAGGGGGACAGGGACCCAATGAGCAGTTCTTC.

The table lists this clonotype with a few counts. This rearrangement joins TRBV20-1 to TRBJ1-4; 7 bases match TRBD1. This CDR3 is 14 amino acids long. Trimming at V came to 1 base and at J to 9 bases, leaving 8 bases not matched to a gene. The germline CDR1 and CDR2 sequences are DFQATT and SNEGSKA (reference sequence). CDR3 sequence reads: CSARANQGGKKLFF. CDR3 nucleotides: TGCAGTGCTAGAGCTAACCAGGGGGGGAAAAAACTGTTTTTT.

The gene calls are TRBV27 and TRBJ2-1; D is undetermined. There are 14 residues in the CDR3. Trimming cost V 7 bases and J 3 bases, with 13 bases left between them. Germline V gives CDR1 MNHEY, CDR2 SMNVEV (reference sequence). CDR3 sequence reads: CASTPTLNYNEQFF. CDR3 bases: TGTGCCAGCACGCCTACCCTCAACTACAATGAGCAGTTCTTC.

There are a few counts of this clonotype. This chain links TRBV4-3 with TRBJ1-5; D possibly corresponds to TRBD1 (6 bases). CDR1 is LGHNA, CDR2 YSLEER, per germline. This CDR3 has 16 amino acids. V dropped 0 bases and J dropped 5 bases, with 14 bases sitting between them. The CDR3 loop is CASSQDWEQGYQPQHF. The CDR3 DNA reads TGCGCCAGCAGCCAAGACTGGGAACAGGGCTATCAGCCCCAGCATTTT.

This sequence joins TRBV6-2 or TRBV6-3 and TRBJ2-3, with a tentative D call TRBD2 (5 bases). Germline assignment: CDR1 MNHEY and CDR2 SVGEGT. Trimming took 2 bases from V and 2 from J, leaving 26 bases between them. This CDR3 is built from 20 residues. The CDR3 sequence is CASSYEGPQSIRRNTDTQYF. In nucleotides, the CDR3 is TGTGCCAGCAGTTACGAGGGCCCCCAGTCTATCCGCCGGAACACAGATACGCAGTATTTT.

In DNA form, the CDR3 reads TGTGCCAGCAGCTTAGGGGTGAAGGGTCCTGAAGCTTTCTTT. This sequence encodes CASSLGVKGPEAFF. The V gene is TRBV7-2, the J gene TRBJ1-1; D is unresolved. The CDR3 is 14 residues long. CDR1 SGHTA and CDR2 FQGNSA come from the germline V gene. Trimming cost V 1 base and J 6 bases, with 12 bases left between them.

The V gene is TRBV5-1, the J gene TRBJ2-1, with TRBD2 identical over 12 bases. With 0 bases clipped from V and 7 bases from J, the junction kept 8 bases outside the gene matches. The CDR3 runs 17 residues. Germline V gene data show CDR1 as SGHRS and CDR2 as YFSETQ. CDR3 in amino acids: CASSLELAGGIRNEQFF. The DNA of the CDR3 is TGCGCCAGCAGCTTGGAACTAGCGGGGGGCATTAGAAATGAGCAGTTCTTC.

This clonotype was counted between two and nine times. This chain joins TRBV29-1 and TRBJ2-5; possibly TRBD1 for D (5 bases). Trimming took off 1 base at V and 5 bases at J, with 17 bases between the two ends. This CDR3 contains 15 residues. Germline loops: CDR1 SQVTM, CDR2 ANQGSEA. CDR3 nucleotide sequence: TGCAGCGTTGAAGTGGGGTTATGGGGCGGCGAGACCCAGTACTTC. The encoded protein is CSVEVGLWGGETQYF.

The chain combines TRBV5-1 with TRBJ2-3; D not resolved. This CDR3 is 15 amino acids long. V was shortened by 0 bases and J by 6 bases, with 14 bases between the two germline ends. Germline values: CDR1 SGHRS, CDR2 YFSETQ. CDR3 in DNA: TGCGCCAGCAGCTTGGTCGGCGGCACCTCGGATACGCAGTATTTT. Translating gives CASSLVGGTSDTQYF.

This chain links TRBV4-3 with TRBJ2-7; unclear D gene. Between the trimmed V and J ends, which lost 0 bases and 10 bases, there was a span of 16 bases. CDR1 is LGHNA and CDR2 is YSLEER in the germline V gene. The CDR3 is 14 amino acids. Here the CDR3 reads CASSQENQEEAQYF. The CDR3 nucleotides are TGCGCCAGCAGCCAAGAAAACCAGGAAGAGGCCCAGTACTTC.

The J gene is TRBJ2-2, the V gene TRBV7-9, with a possible D match to TRBD1 (5 bases). The J call may be mistaken, given a closer DNA end match to TRBJ1-1. This CDR3 has 14 amino acids. Per the germline V gene, CDR1 is SEHNR and CDR2 is FQNEAQ (reference sequence). CDR3 coding DNA: TGTGCCAGCAGCCAGAAAGACAGAGATAGAGGAGCTTTCTTT. Its translation: CASSQKDRDRGAFF.